This is a list of T cell receptor beta chains from one sample in a study of blood T cell repertoires in COVID-19. The method was immunoSEQ multiplex PCR; TCRdb's version includes in-frame clones alone and lacks a portion of them. The sample holds about 140,000 clones, about 86% seen once. Source material: peripheral blood. Receptors originate from a woman aged 55-75 years with active or convalescent COVID-19. CDR3s include the opening cysteine and the closing phenylalanine or tryptophan. The order of the fields is D gene, clone size, J gene, V gene, CDR3 DNA, CDR3 protein. A D gene is named only where the DNA matches it firmly. Rows may omit the clone size; those that give it use once, few, many or a size class.

>TRBD1|-|TRBJ1-2|TRBV6-5
TGTGCCAGCAGTCAGACAGGGTTGGGCTATGGCTACACCTTC
CASSQTGLGYGYTF
>TRBD2|-|TRBJ2-1|TRBV18
TGTGCCAGCTCCCCAATAGCGGGAGACGAGTTCTTC
CASSPIAGDEFF
>TRBD1|few|TRBJ1-1|TRBV29-1
TGCAGCGGGAATGACAGGGGAAATACTGAAGCTTTCTTT
CSGNDRGNTEAFF
>TRBD2|-|TRBJ2-1|TRBV27
TGTGCCAGCACGGGACTAGCGGGGTCAAATGAGCAGTTCTTC
CASTGLAGSNEQFF
>-|-|TRBJ1-6|TRBV5-1
TGCGCCAGCAGCTTAGGAGGGAATAATTCACCCCTCCACTTT
CASSLGGNNSPLHF
>-|-|TRBJ2-3|TRBV7-9
TGTGCCAGCAGCTTAAGGGTGGGGGGACTTTTCACAGATACGCAGTATTTT
CASSLRVGGLFTDTQYF
>-|-|TRBJ1-2|TRBV19
TGTGCCAGTAGTAACAGAAACTATGGCTACACCTTC
CASSNRNYGYTF
>-|-|TRBJ1-2|TRBV2
TGTGCCAGCAAGGGGCCAGGGCTGTACGGCTACACCTTC
CASKGPGLYGYTF
>TRBD1|-|TRBJ1-1|TRBV28
TGTGCCAGTATACGAGGGGGCCAGTACACTGAAGCTTTCTTT
CASIRGGQYTEAFF
>TRBD1|once|TRBJ2-1|TRBV30
TGTGCCTGGAGAAACAGGGGAATTATGTGGAATGAGCAGTTCTTC
CAWRNRGIMWNEQFF
>-|-|TRBJ1-5|TRBV27
TGTGCCAGCAGTGGGGGGAACAATCAGCCCCAGCATTTT
CASSGGNNQPQHF
>TRBD1|-|TRBJ1-5|TRBV5-6
TGTGCCAGCAGCTCGGACAGGGGGGGAGATCAGCCCCAGCATTTT
CASSSDRGGDQPQHF
>-|-|TRBJ2-7|TRBV27
TGTGCCAGCAACGGCTTTTCGGGTTCTACCTACGAGCAGTACTTC
CASNGFSGSTYEQYF
>TRBD1|-|TRBJ1-2|TRBV11-2
TGTGCCAGCAGCTTAGATCGGGGGACAGGGGGTCTCTACACCTTC
CASSLDRGTGGLYTF
>-|-|TRBJ1-1|TRBV6-5
TGTGCCAGCACCCTGACAGTGAACACTGAAGCTTTCTTT
CASTLTVNTEAFF
>TRBD2|-|TRBJ2-3|TRBV3-1/TRBV3-2
TGTGCCAGCAGCCCGCTTAATGGGGGGGATCCCCAGTATTTT
CASSPLNGGDPQYF
>-|-|TRBJ2-5|TRBV29-1
TGCAGCGTTGAAGGTACCCCAGGGATAGGAGAGACCCAGTACTTC
CSVEGTPGIGETQYF
>-|-|TRBJ1-5|TRBV5-8
TGTGCCAGCAGCTTAGGTCGGGATCAGCCCCAGCATTTT
CASSLGRDQPQHF
>TRBD2|once|TRBJ2-5|TRBV10-1
TGCGCCAGCAGTGAGCTAGCGGGGGTTAAAGAGACCCAGTACTTC
CASSELAGVKETQYF
>-|-|TRBJ1-5|TRBV19
TGTGCCAGTAGTTTCTCACAGGATCAGCCCCAGCATTTT
CASSFSQDQPQHF
>TRBD1|-|TRBJ2-4|TRBV24-1
TGTGCCACCAGGCAGACAGGGTGGTGGTGGCAAGCCAAAAACATTCAGTACTTC
CATRQTGWWWQAKNIQYF
>-|-|TRBJ1-5|TRBV11-2
TGTGCCAGCAGCGGCCAGGGTGGGCAGCCCCAGCATTTT
CASSGQGGQPQHF
>-|-|TRBJ2-7|TRBV7-7
TGTGCTAGCAGCCCGTCCCTCGACAGGTCCTACGAGCAGTACTTC
CASSPSLDRSYEQYF
>-|-|TRBJ1-1|TRBV28
TGTGCCAGCACCCCATCCCAAGGACATGCGAACACTGAAGCTTTCTTT
CASTPSQGHANTEAFF
>-|-|TRBJ2-3|TRBV3-1/TRBV3-2
TGTGCCAGCAGTAGAGCAGATACGCAGTATTTT
CASSRADTQYF
>-|-|TRBJ1-5|TRBV10-3
TGTGCCATCAGCGCCAAGGGGGATGGCAATCAGCCCCAGCATTTT
CAISAKGDGNQPQHF
>TRBD1|few|TRBJ2-1|TRBV24-1
TGTGCCACCAGTGATTGGGGACAGGGGGCCGGTACAAGTGAGCAGTTCTTC
CATSDWGQGAGTSEQFF
>-|-|TRBJ2-1|TRBV6-6
TGTGCCAGCAGTTACGGAGGCAACAATGAGCAGTTCTTC
CASSYGGNNEQFF
>-|-|TRBJ1-5|TRBV10-3
TGTGCCATCAGTGACGGTCTTAGCAATCAGCCCCAGCATTTT
CAISDGLSNQPQHF
>TRBD1|-|TRBJ1-2|TRBV23-1
TGCGCCAGCAGTGAAACCGGGACAGGGGTTTATGGCTACACCTTC
CASSETGTGVYGYTF
>-|-|TRBJ1-4|TRBV28
TGTGCCAGCAGTTTGAACCTCCAACATCTTCACTCCGGTGGGAGTAATGAAAAACTGTTTTTT
CASSLNLQHLHSGGSNEKLFF
>TRBD1|-|TRBJ1-4|TRBV7-2
TGTGCCAGCAGCCCCCGGACAGGGGTGTCAGAAAAACTGTTTTTT
CASSPRTGVSEKLFF
>-|-|TRBJ2-5|TRBV18
TGTGCCAGCTCACCAACGGCGAGGCTATTGGAGACCCAGTACTTC
CASSPTARLLETQYF
>-|-|TRBJ1-4|TRBV28
TGTGCCAGCACTGGAGTGGGAAAACTGTTTTTT
CASTGVGKLFF
>-|-|TRBJ2-5|TRBV6-5
TGTGCCAGCAGTTACTCTAGGGGGAGATCTCAAGAGACCCAGTACTTC
CASSYSRGRSQETQYF
>-|-|TRBJ1-1|TRBV9
TGTGCCAGCAGTTCGGGACACGAAAACACTGAAGCTTTCTTT
CASSSGHENTEAFF
>-|many|TRBJ2-3|TRBV19
TGTGCCAGTAGTCTAGGACTGTCTTTGGATACGCAGTATTTT
CASSLGLSLDTQYF
>TRBD1|-|TRBJ1-3|TRBV28
TGTGCCAGCAGTCTTGGCGGAGGGGGCGGAAACACCATATATTTT
CASSLGGGGGNTIYF
>-|-|TRBJ1-1|TRBV11-2
TGTGCCAGCAGCTATCAACAGGGCACTATGAACACTGAAGCTTTCTTT
CASSYQQGTMNTEAFF
>TRBD2|-|TRBJ2-3|TRBV5-4
TGTGCCAGCAGCCCTAATATAGGGCGGGAGGTTACAGATACGCAGTATTTT
CASSPNIGREVTDTQYF
>TRBD2|-|TRBJ2-3|TRBV19
TGTGCCAGTAAACGAATAGCGGGGACCGGCACAGATACGCAGTATTTT
CASKRIAGTGTDTQYF
>TRBD1|-|TRBJ2-5|TRBV5-3
TGTGCCAGAAGGGACAGGAACCAAGAGACCCAGTACTTC
CARRDRNQETQYF
>TRBD2|-|TRBJ2-7|TRBV4-3
TGCGCCAGCAGCCTCAACCCGGGAGGGCCTTACGAGCAGTACTTC
CASSLNPGGPYEQYF